These 11 T cell receptor beta chains originate from one sample sequenced in a study of tumor-infiltrating lymphocytes in primary liver carcinoma. Constant-region priming of approximately 500 ng total RNA yielded TCR beta cDNA. The TCR beta library was amplified through three nested multiplex PCR rounds in a modified ARM-PCR procedure. Use of TRBV1-TRBV30 forward primers with a C-beta reverse primer characterized the first two PCR rounds, which lasted around 9 cycles each. MiXCR, applied by TCRdb to the multiplex PCR reads, yields one record per CDR3 protein. The sample has 300,000 to 350,000 distinct CDR3 sequences, more than 55% seen once. Germline DNA was also extracted, and blood RNA was taken from unsorted whole blood. Sequenced sample: peripheral blood. The receptors stem from a young woman with primary liver carcinoma and hepatitis B virus infection.

This rearrangement joins TRBV29-1 to TRBJ2-7, with 10 positions matching TRBD1. Germline lookup yields CDR1 SQVTM and CDR2 ANQGSEA. The CDR3 is 14 residues long. V lost 8 bases to trimming and J lost 5 bases; unmatched junction nucleotides: 12. CDR3 residues: CSTVPGQGKNEQYF. The DNA of the CDR3 is TGCAGCACGGTACCGGGACAGGGGAAGAACGAGCAGTACTTC.

This clonotype was detected a few times. CDR3 sequence (DNA): TGCGCCAGCAGCCAAAAGCGCGCGGGAGGGCCGAACAATGAGCAGTTCTTC. This gives the protein CASSQKRAGGPNNEQFF. The chain is built from TRBV4-1 and TRBJ2-1, with 9 positions matching TRBD2. This CDR3 has 17 amino acids. Germline CDR1 reads MGHRA; CDR2 reads YSYEKL. Losses at the gene ends were 2 bases for V and 5 bases for J; bases not matched to a gene: 10.

The chain couples TRBV30 to TRBJ2-7, with TRBD1 as a possible D gene (6 bases). Germline V gene data show CDR1 as GTSNPN and CDR2 as SVGIG (reference sequence). Deletions cut 0 bases from V and 0 bases from J, with 12 bases between. This CDR3 is built from 15 residues. As DNA, the CDR3 is TGTGCCTGGAGTGTATGGGCAGGGGTCTCCTACGAGCAGTACTTC. Protein: CAWSVWAGVSYEQYF.

V and J are TRBV30 and TRBJ2-1; tentatively, D is TRBD2 (5 bases). V was shortened by 5 bases and J by 6 bases, with 11 bases between the two germline ends. CDR1 is GTSNPN and CDR2 is SVGIG in the germline V gene (reference sequence). CDR3 size: 12 residues. CDR3 residues: CAWSADSNEQFF. CDR3 nucleotide sequence: TGTGCCTGGTCGGCGGACTCCAATGAGCAGTTCTTC.

To note about this clonotype: Just one base apart from a much larger clone, this may be a read error. V is TRBV6-5 and J is TRBJ2-3, with TRBD1 identical over 7 bases. Germline V gene lookup returns CDR1 MNHEY and CDR2 SVGAGI. The length of the CDR3 is 14 residues. Written as DNA, the CDR3 is TGTGTCTCCATGCCGGGACAGATCACAGATACGCAGTATTTT. Amino acid sequence: CVSMPGQITDTQYF.

Regarding this clonotype: Being one base from a much bigger clone, this may be a read error. This sequence joins TRBV6-6 and TRBJ2-3; D is perhaps TRBD1 (5 bases). Trimming took 11 bases from V and 2 from J, leaving 20 bases between them. This CDR3 region has 15 residues. Germline CDR1 MNHNY, CDR2 SVGAGI (reference sequence). As DNA, the CDR3 is TGTGCCTGCCGTGGACAAGGCCTAATCACAGATACGCAGTATTTT. This sequence encodes CACRGQGLITDTQYF.

As to this clonotype: A junction end diverges from the germline sequence, so it may reflect a read error. The CDR3 DNA is TGTACCAGCAGCTTAGTTCCCACCGAGCAGTACTTC. Amino acids: CTSSLVPTEQYF. The chain carries TRBV11-2 and TRBJ2-7; D remains unclear. This CDR3 has 12 residues. Looked up from germline, CDR1 is SGHAT and CDR2 is FQNNGV. The full variable domain, completed using reference TRBV11-2 and TRBJ2-7, is EAGVAQSPRYKIIEKRQSVAFWCNPISGHATLYWYQQILGQGPKLLIQFQNNGVVDDSQLPKDRFSAERLKGVDSTLKIQPAKLEDSAVYLCTSSLVPTEQYFGPGTRLTVT.

The chain joins TRBV6-5 to TRBJ2-5; D call uncertain. Trimming took 6 bases from V and 5 from J, leaving 19 bases between them. Per the germline V gene, CDR1 is MNHEY and CDR2 is SVGAGI. This CDR3 is 15 amino acids long. Here the CDR3 DNA reads TGTGCCAGCAGCCCTGGTTACGGCGTTCATGAGACCCAGTACTTC. This translates into CASSPGYGVHETQYF.

Worth noting for this clonotype: A junction boundary mismatches the germline segment, possibly from a read error. J is TRBJ2-2 and V is TRBV11-2; weak D call: TRBD2 (5 bases). In germline, CDR1 is SGHAT, CDR2 FQNNGV. The CDR3 runs to 16 residues. CDR3 nucleotides: TGTGCCAGCATATGGAAGGGTACACCGGGTCTCGGGGAACTGTTTTTT. It translates to CASIWKGTPGLGELFF.

In the case of this clonotype: Since the CDR3 does not end with the conserved phenylalanine or tryptophan, this likely comes from a read error. The gene calls are TRBV29-1 and TRBJ2-7; tentative D call: TRBD2 (5 bases). The V end lost 4 bases, the J end lost 7 bases, and 14 bases lay between the germline ends. This CDR3 has 12 amino acids. Germline CDR1 is SQVTM and CDR2 is ANQGSEA. As DNA, the CDR3 is TGCAGCGTTGGGGAGAACATCTATGAGCAGTACATC. Protein sequence: CSVGENIYEQYI.

Concerning this clonotype: One base away lies a much larger clone, so this may be a sequencing read error. The chain employs TRBV5-6 and TRBJ1-1; no clear D gene. The CDR3 is 14 residues long. Trimming cost V 0 bases and J 6 bases, with 12 bases left between them. CDR1 and CDR2 (germline): SGHDT, YYEEEE. In nucleotides, the CDR3 is TGTGCCAGCAGCTTGGCCCAAATTAACGCTGAAGCTTTCTTT. This translates into CASSLAQINAEAFF.